This paragraph reports one T cell receptor (beta chain). When the RNA was reverse transcribed, random hexamers were used with an input of roughly 0.45 to 1 ug. TCRdb itself ran the immunoSEQ multiplex PCR reads through MiXCR, one entry per CDR3 protein. The sample yields 150,000 to 250,000 distinct CDR3 sequences, 90% to 95% seen once. The record originates from a study of CD8 T cells in Susac syndrome. The T cells that were sequenced for TCR beta were CD8+ and CD4+ cells from blood. Sequences were obtained from CD4+ T cells from PBMCs. This sequence originates from a human donor with multiple sclerosis.

In nucleotides, the CDR3 is TGTGCCAGCAGTTACAGGGTAGCTAACTATGGCTACACCTTC. Amino acids: CASSYRVANYGYTF. The chain joins TRBV2 to TRBJ1-2; perhaps TRBD1 as D (6 bases). The CDR3 runs 14 residues. V lost 5 bases to trimming and J lost 0 bases, with 10 bases between them. The germline CDR1 and CDR2 sequences are SNHLY and FYNNEI.